This T cell receptor (beta chain) was recorded in a study of Graves' ophthalmopathy and Graves' hyperthyroidism. Study information: Prior to any treatment, peripheral blood was collected at the time of initial diagnosis. Study findings and constraints: A model of 13 signatures distinguished ophthalmopathy from stable hyperthyroidism at 85% to 90% sensitivity and about 80% specificity. Among thyroid clonotypes expanded above 0.001 frequency, most also appeared in blood. With around 65% sensitivity and 72% to 80% specificity, the model predicted ophthalmopathy progression.

This clonotype was seen ten or more times. Antigen unknown. Amplification of the TCR beta CDR3 regions used RNA transcripts (as template). The first round was an RT-PCR with HTBI primers, and the second round was a multiplex PCR. TCRdb re-called the multiplex PCR reads through MiXCR, storing one row per CDR3 protein. The sample gives approximately 45,000 distinct CDR3 sequences, roughly 52% of which show up once; 20% to 25% is in the top ten. This CDR3 contains 17 residues. From germline, CDR1 is SGHAT and CDR2 FQNNGV. The V and J ends lost 5 bases and 4 bases, in that order; junction bases with no gene match: 11.

This chain uses TRBV11-2 with TRBJ2-2, with TRBD1 identical over 9 bases. The receptor was derived from an adult man with Graves' ophthalmopathy. Sequenced material: peripheral blood. CDR3 sequence (DNA): TGTGCCAGCAGCAAATCCTCACAGGGGGCCGGCACCGGGGAGCTGTTTTTT. Protein sequence: CASSKSSQGAGTGELFF. Filled out from reference TRBV11-2 and TRBJ2-2, the complete variable domain reads EAGVAQSPRYKIIEKRQSVAFWCNPISGHATLYWYQQILGQGPKLLIQFQNNGVVDDSQLPKDRFSAERLKGVDSTLKIQPAKLEDSAVYLCASSKSSQGAGTGELFFGEGSRLTVL.